The rows below give T cell receptor beta chains drawn from one sample of a study of blood T cells in healthy people across ages. MiXCR, run by TCRdb on the 5' RACE reads, gives a single entry per CDR3 protein. Of some 640,000 distinct CDR3 sequences in the sample, approximately 50% were seen once. The sample was blood. These receptors all come from a woman between 55 and 75 years old in good health. CDR3s include the opening cysteine and the closing phenylalanine or tryptophan. The D gene is left open where the match is weak. The size of a clone is reported for some rows only, either as once, few or many, or as a class for expanded clones.

>TRBV29-1|NA|TRBJ2-7|NA
TGCAGCGTTGAACGAGACAGCTACGAGCAGTACTTC
CSVERDSYEQYF
>TRBV6-2/TRBV6-3|NA|TRBJ2-7|few
TGTGCCAGCAGTTACTCGCAAGGGATCTACGAGCAGTACTTC
CASSYSQGIYEQYF
>TRBV4-3|TRBD2|TRBJ2-7|few
TGCGCCAGCAGCCTGTCCGGGCCAGCGGGAAGCTCCTACGAGCAGTACTTC
CASSLSGPAGSSYEQYF
>TRBV20-1|TRBD1|TRBJ1-5|NA
TGCAGTGTTGCGGGACAGGGGTTAGAACCCCAGCATTTT
CSVAGQGLEPQHF
>TRBV4-2|TRBD2|TRBJ2-7|few
TGTGCCAGCAGCCAAGAAATAGCGGGAGGACGGTCCTACGAGCAGTACTTC
CASSQEIAGGRSYEQYF
>TRBV20-1|NA|TRBJ2-7|few
TGCAGTGCTTCGGACACCTACTACGAGCAGTACTTC
CSASDTYYEQYF
>TRBV18|NA|TRBJ1-2|few
TGTGCCAGCTCCCTCGACGGGCCGCTCTATGGCTACACCTTC
CASSLDGPLYGYTF
>TRBV29-1|TRBD2|TRBJ2-1|NA
TGCTGCGTTGATGGCACTAGCGGGTTGGGCAATGAGCAGTTCTTC
CCVDGTSGLGNEQFF
>TRBV29-1|TRBD2|TRBJ2-7|NA
TGCAGCGTTGTCCTAGCGGGTTACAATGAGCAGTACTTC
CSVVLAGYNEQYF
>TRBV4-3|NA|TRBJ2-5|NA
TGCGCCAGCAGCCAATACCCTCTAGCGCGAGAGACCCAGTACTTC
CASSQYPLARETQYF
>TRBV20-1|NA|TRBJ2-1|NA
TGCAGTGCTCCCCAGAGGGAGCTCATGAGTGACGATGAGCAGTTCTTC
CSAPQRELMSDDEQFF
>TRBV28|TRBD1|TRBJ2-7|NA
TGTGCCAGCAGCTTAGTCCTCGGGACAGGGTACGAGCAGTACTTC
CASSLVLGTGYEQYF
>TRBV12-3/TRBV12-4|NA|TRBJ2-5|NA
TGTGCCAGCAGTCCCAACATAGTTGAAGAGACCCAGTACTTC
CASSPNIVEETQYF
>TRBV29-1|NA|TRBJ1-2|few
TGCAGCGTTACTCAGGGGTTGGTGGGCTACACCTTC
CSVTQGLVGYTF
>TRBV7-2|TRBD2|TRBJ2-3|many
TGTGCCAGCAGCTTAGGGATCCGGCGGGAGGTAGATACGCAGTATTTT
CASSLGIRREVDTQYF
>TRBV27|NA|TRBJ1-6|NA
TGTGCCAGCAGTTCCCCAGGGCGCTATGACGGCAATTCACCCCTCCACTTT
CASSSPGRYDGNSPLHF
>TRBV28|TRBD1|TRBJ1-4|NA
TGTACCAGCAGTTTAGGGGGCAATGGTGAAAAACTGTTTTTT
CTSSLGGNGEKLFF
>TRBV10-3|NA|TRBJ2-7|few
TGTGCCATCAGTGATTCGCAGGGATCCTCCTACGAGCAGTACTTC
CAISDSQGSSYEQYF
>TRBV18|NA|TRBJ1-4|NA
TGTGCCAGCTCACCACAACAGGGTAGAAATGAAAAACTGTTTTTT
CASSPQQGRNEKLFF
>TRBV20-1|NA|TRBJ2-7|many
TGCAGTGCTAGAGATCGGGAGCGGTACTACGAGCAGTACTTC
CSARDRERYYEQYF
>TRBV25-1|TRBD1|TRBJ2-1|once
TGTGCCAGCAGTGAATCGGGCGACAGGGGAGGCTACGAGCAGTTCTTC
CASSESGDRGGYEQFF
>TRBV7-2|NA|TRBJ1-4|NA
TGTGCCAGCAGCTTAGTGTCCAGCGATAATGAAAAACTGTTTTTT
CASSLVSSDNEKLFF
>TRBV7-2|NA|TRBJ2-5|few
TGTGCCAGCAGCTTCGCCGGGAGTAAGGTCCGCGAGACCCAGTACTTC
CASSFAGSKVRETQYF
>TRBV5-1|NA|TRBJ2-5|once
TGCGCCAGCAGCTTCGACGGGCGGGACCAAGAGACCCAGTACTTC
CASSFDGRDQETQYF
>TRBV24-1|NA|TRBJ2-1|NA
TGTGCCACCAGTGATGCCGGGACACGGACAAATGAGCAGTTCTTC
CATSDAGTRTNEQFF
>TRBV10-3|NA|TRBJ2-3|NA
TGTGCCATCAGTGGATCACAGGGTAGCACAGATACGCAGTATTTT
CAISGSQGSTDTQYF
>TRBV7-2|NA|TRBJ2-7|NA
TGTGCCAGCAGCTTATACAGGGACACATACTACGAGCAGTACTTC
CASSLYRDTYYEQYF
>TRBV2|TRBD1|TRBJ2-7|NA
TGTGCCAGCAGTCACAAACAGACAGGGGGCTTCGGCGAGCAGTACTTC
CASSHKQTGGFGEQYF
>TRBV7-2|TRBD2|TRBJ2-1|few
TGTGCCAGCAAGGGGTGGCTAGCGGACGTCTCCTACAATGAGCAGTTCTTC
CASKGWLADVSYNEQFF
>TRBV20-1|NA|TRBJ2-1|NA
TGCAGTGTAAGTGTCCAGATATACTACAATGAGCAGTTCTTC
CSVSVQIYYNEQFF
>TRBV12-3/TRBV12-4|NA|TRBJ2-7|NA
TGTGCCAGCAGCCCGAGCCTGGGACTCGCCTACGAGCAGTACTTC
CASSPSLGLAYEQYF
>TRBV20-1|NA|TRBJ2-3|few
TGCAGTGCTAGAGAGGCTCCCGGCCCAGATACGCAGTATTTT
CSAREAPGPDTQYF
>TRBV20-1|NA|TRBJ2-7|NA
TGCAGTGCTAACGGGCCATGGGGGAACGGCTACGAGCAGTACTTC
CSANGPWGNGYEQYF
>TRBV6-2/TRBV6-3|NA|TRBJ2-1|NA
TGTGCCAGCGCGTGGAGGTTAAATGAGCAGTTCTTC
CASAWRLNEQFF
>TRBV18|NA|TRBJ2-6|once
TGTGCCAGCTCCCCCGACGGCAGTCCTGGGGCCAACGTCCTGACTTTC
CASSPDGSPGANVLTF
>TRBV19|NA|TRBJ2-1|NA
TGTGCCTGCTCGAGCTCCTACAATGAGCAGTTCTTC
CACSSSYNEQFF
>TRBV5-1|NA|TRBJ2-7|NA
TGCGCCAGCAGGCCGGCACCGGACAGAAGCTACGAGCAGTACTTC
CASRPAPDRSYEQYF
>TRBV9|TRBD2|TRBJ2-1|NA
TGTGCCAGCAGCGTACGAGCGGGGTCCTCCCAGTTCTTC
CASSVRAGSSQFF
>TRBV7-2|NA|TRBJ1-3|NA
TGTGCCAGCAGCCCGCCCCGGACAAGCTCTGGAAACACCATATATTTT
CASSPPRTSSGNTIYF
>TRBV7-3|TRBD1|TRBJ2-1|NA
TGTGCCGGCAGCGTACTGGACAGGGGAAAGTACAATGAGCAGTTCTTC
CAGSVLDRGKYNEQFF
>TRBV12-3/TRBV12-4|TRBD2|TRBJ2-6|NA
TGTGCCAGCAGTCGGGGGGTATCTCTCTCTGGGGCCAACGTCCTGACTTTC
CASSRGVSLSGANVLTF